This paragraph reports one T cell receptor beta chain. Its antigen is not identified. This record belongs to a study of T cells after yellow fever vaccination. Study-wide results and limits: Weaker, the secondary response peaked sooner, at day 5 versus 15.

V lost 0 bases and J 0 bases, leaving 25 bases between the germline ends. CDR1 and CDR2 from the germline V gene are SGDLS and YYNGEE. This CDR3 comprises 21 residues. Template switching with 5'RACE generated the TCR cDNA and added a universal primer site and UMIs. TCRdb re-called the 5' RACE reads through MiXCR, storing one row per CDR3 protein. Of hundreds of thousands of distinct CDR3 sequences in the sample, roughly a sixth were seen once. The chain is built from TRBV9 and TRBJ1-3; D possibly corresponds to TRBD1 (5 bases). The source of this sequence is a man aged 18 to 29 who received the YFV17D yellow fever vaccine. Sequencing was performed on PBMCs, taken before the yellow fever booster vaccination. Written as DNA, the CDR3 is TGTGCCAGCAGCGTAGCCCCCATCCGGCCCCAGCCAGGGTCCTCTGGAAACACCATATATTTT. Translating it yields CASSVAPIRPQPGSSGNTIYF.